This TCR beta chain was captured in a study of monozygotic twins with inflammatory bowel disease. Each CDR3 protein gets one entry in TCRdb, which reprocessed the 5' RACE reads and gives no DNA. Recorded here are some 300,000 distinct CDR3 sequences; the top ten clones represent 5.6%. Germline V gives CDR1 LNHDA, CDR2 SQIVND (reference sequence). This CDR3 contains 14 residues. This TCR came from a human donor with ulcerative colitis or Crohn's disease, or a healthy co-twin of an affected twin (not recorded which). The chain carries TRBV19 and TRBJ1-5; TCRdb designates TRBD1, a call that cannot be tested without DNA. The sequenced sample was blood. CDR3 protein: CASKVKAGTQPQHF.